The 14 T cell receptor beta chains reported below all come from one sample, sequenced in a study of blood T cell repertoires in COVID-19. Repertoires were generated with immunoSEQ multiplex PCR, while TCRdb's copy carries only in-frame clones and drops some. In the table there are roughly 150,000 clones, approximately 87% of which are singletons. What was sequenced was peripheral blood. The receptor source for this set is a woman between 65 and 79 years old with acute or convalescent COVID-19.

The chain is built from TRBV7-2 and TRBJ2-1, with D possibly TRBD1 on 5 matching bases. The length of the CDR3 is 16 residues. CDR1 SGHTA and CDR2 FQGNSA come from the germline V gene. V lost 2 bases and J 2 bases, leaving 13 bases between the germline ends. DNA for the CDR3: TGTGCCAGCAGCTTACAGGATAGGGGAACCTACAATGAGCAGTTCTTC. It codes for CASSLQDRGTYNEQFF.

The chain employs TRBV13 and TRBJ1-2, with D possibly TRBD1 on 5 matching bases. The V gene's germline CDR1 is PRHDT and CDR2 FYEKMQ (reference sequence). The CDR3 is made up of 15 amino acids. The V gene lost 0 bases and the J gene lost 4 bases, with 12 bases spanning the gap. CDR3 nucleotide sequence: TGTGCCAGCAGCTTAGGGAACACAGGAGTCTATGGCTACACCTTC. Its translation: CASSLGNTGVYGYTF. Combining the CDR3 with reference TRBV13 and TRBJ1-2 gives the whole variable domain AAGVIQSPRHLIKEKRETATLKCYPIPRHDTVYWYQQGPGQDPQFLISFYEKMQSDKGSIPDRFSAQQFSDYHSELNMSSLELGDSALYFCASSLGNTGVYGYTFGSGTRLTVV.

The V and J genes are TRBV6-5 and TRBJ2-1; 9 positions agree with TRBD2. The CDR3 extends over 15 amino acids. Germline CDR1 MNHEY, CDR2 SVGAGI. The V and J ends lost 5 bases and 3 bases, in that order; junction bases with no gene match: 5. The CDR3 loop reads CASSQTSGRYNEQFF. DNA of the CDR3: TGTGCCAGCAGTCAGACTAGCGGACGCTACAATGAGCAGTTCTTC.

The V call is TRBV9, the J call TRBJ2-3, with D maybe TRBD2 (6 bases). V was clipped by 3 bases and J by 4 bases, with 12 bases between them. Per germline, CDR1 SGDLS and CDR2 YYNGEE. This CDR3 is built from 14 residues. CDR3 sequence reads: CASSASQRADTQYF. CDR3 coding DNA: TGTGCCAGCAGCGCCTCCCAGCGGGCAGATACGCAGTATTTT.

The CDR3 DNA reads TGTGCCAGCAGCGTAGGGGGCATCTCCAACTATGGCTACACCTTC. Translation gives CASSVGGISNYGYTF. J is TRBJ1-2 and V is TRBV9, with D perhaps matching TRBD1 (5 bases). The germline V gene encodes CDR1 SGDLS and CDR2 YYNGEE. V was shortened by 0 bases and J by 2 bases, with 11 bases between the two germline ends. This CDR3 is built from 15 residues.

The rearrangement uses TRBV20-1 and TRBJ1-4; D not certain. Germline assignment: CDR1 DFQATT and CDR2 SNEGSKA (reference sequence). Trimming left V 3 bases short and J 4 bases short, with 12 bases between. CDR3 length: 14 amino acids. The DNA of the CDR3 is TGCAGTGCTAGTCCCGGGTCGAATAATGAAAAACTGTTTTTT. This sequence encodes CSASPGSNNEKLFF.

The rearrangement joins TRBV12-3 or TRBV12-4 to TRBJ2-7, with D possibly being TRBD2 (6 bases). The CDR3 has 13 residues. V was clipped by 0 bases and J by 6 bases, with 9 bases between them. The CDR3 protein is CASSLAGGAEQYF. CDR3 bases: TGTGCCAGCAGTTTAGCGGGCGGGGCCGAGCAGTACTTC.

V and J are TRBV4-1 and TRBJ2-5; 8 nucleotides match TRBD2. Germline V gives CDR1 MGHRA, CDR2 YSYEKL. This CDR3 region has 18 residues. Losses at the gene ends were 5 bases for V and 4 bases for J; bases not matched to a gene: 18. This CDR3 reads CASSSRGRGGQIAETQYF. CDR3 nucleotide sequence: TGCGCCAGCAGCTCCAGGGGACGGGGGGGCCAAATAGCAGAGACCCAGTACTTC.

This rearrangement joins TRBV6-2 or TRBV6-3 to TRBJ2-4, with 7 bases lining up with TRBD1. CDR3 length: 12 amino acids. Germline CDR1 is MNHEY and CDR2 is SVGEGT. Trimming at V came to 2 bases and at J to 15 bases, leaving 7 bases not matched to a gene. In nucleotides, the CDR3 is TGTGCCAGCAGTTACCGGGACAGATTAAGGTACTTC. It is translated as CASSYRDRLRYF.

This clone has a single count. The CDR3 region is CASSGFQGATDTQYF. CDR3 nucleotide sequence: TGTGCCAGCAGTGGTTTCCAGGGGGCTACAGATACGCAGTATTTT. The chain links TRBV2 to TRBJ2-3, with 8 nucleotides matching TRBD1. The germline V gene has CDR1 SNHLY and CDR2 FYNNEI. Trimming at V came to 4 bases and at J to 3 bases, leaving 6 bases not matched to a gene. The CDR3 runs to 15 residues.

This clone appeared a few times. This sequence joins TRBV10-3 and TRBJ2-2, with 14 bases matching TRBD2. V shed 4 bases, J shed 1 base, and the junction held 8 bases outside the gene matches. Germline V lookup: CDR1 ENHRY, CDR2 SYGVKD. The CDR3 runs 19 residues. CDR3 protein: CAISGAGLAGGRNTGELFF. Written as DNA, the CDR3 is TGTGCCATCAGTGGAGCCGGACTAGCGGGGGGTAGGAACACCGGGGAGCTGTTTTTT.

This clone has only a few counts. The rearrangement joins TRBV4-3 to TRBJ1-3; D call uncertain. Trimming took off 0 bases at V and 0 bases at J, with 9 bases between the two ends. CDR1 and CDR2 (germline): LGHNA, YSLEER. The CDR3 is made up of 16 amino acids. As DNA, the CDR3 is TGCGCCAGCAGCCAAGACTCTTCCTTCTCTGGAAACACCATATATTTT. Its protein is CASSQDSSFSGNTIYF.

The V call is TRBV6-1, the J call TRBJ2-7; 8 bases are a match to TRBD1. Trimming took 2 bases from V and 0 from J; bases not matched to a gene: 6. Germline V gene lookup returns CDR1 MNHNS and CDR2 SASEGT. CDR3 size: 16 residues. The CDR3, as DNA: TGTGCCAGCAGTGAATTGCCAGGGGGCAACTCCTACGAGCAGTACTTC. Translating gives CASSELPGGNSYEQYF.

V gene TRBV2 combines with J gene TRBJ2-4, with 9 bases that match TRBD1. With V trimmed by 6 bases and J by 4 bases, 7 bases remained unmatched. This CDR3 is 15 amino acids long. The germline gives CDR1 SNHLY, CDR2 FYNNEI. The CDR3 loop is CASRDRGGGKNIQYF. The CDR3 DNA reads as TGTGCCAGCAGGGACAGGGGCGGGGGAAAAAACATTCAGTACTTC.